The present T cell receptor (beta chain) was sequenced within a study of T cells in Graves' hyperthyroidism and ophthalmopathy. Study results and caveats: The blood repertoire included most of the expanded thyroid clonotypes above 0.001.

Germline V gene lookup returns CDR1 ENHRY and CDR2 SYGVKD. J gave up 4 bases and V 7 bases, and 6 bases lay outside the gene matches. The CDR3 has 13 residues. TCR beta CDR3 region amplification was performed from RNA transcripts. When the TCR CDR3 underwent first-round RT-PCR, the HTBI primer set was used. A single record per CDR3 protein comes from TCRdb applying MiXCR to the multiplex PCR reads. The sample lists some 600,000 distinct CDR3 sequences, 46% occurring once. Points on this clonotype: No antigen is known for it.

The sample comprised peripheral blood or thyroid tissue (not recorded which). The receptor was isolated from a woman between 18 and 29 years old with Graves' hyperthyroidism. The J gene is TRBJ1-1, the V gene TRBV10-3, with 7 bases matching TRBD1. This CDR3 reads CAINNRGRTEAFF. The CDR3 coding sequence is TGTGCCATCAATAACAGGGGACGCACTGAAGCTTTCTTT.